The present entry profiles one T cell receptor (beta chain) with its context. A junction boundary mismatches the germline segment, possibly from a read error. Germline CDR1 is MNHNS and CDR2 is SASEGT. The CDR3 is 14 amino acids. The sample is drawn from a study of blood T cell repertoires in COVID-19. Study-wide background: The samples span acute and convalescent COVID-19 from the United States, Italy and Spain.

Those enrolled, adults aged about 18 to 89 years, came from around 25 US areas. Grouping used clinical history reported by participants in a survey and questionnaire. Profiling relied on immunoSEQ multiplex PCR, and the TCRdb table lists in-frame clones only, not all of them. The repertoire consists of approximately 200,000 clones, with approximately 90% occurring once and the leading ten covering about 1.2%. The chain joins TRBV6-1 to TRBJ2-7; TRBD1 is a possible D gene (5 bases). Input material: PBMCs or T cells enriched from blood (not recorded which). This clonotype was obtained from a man aged 30 to 45 who had recovered from COVID-19. The CDR3 DNA follows: TGTGCCAGCACTGAACACGACAGCTCCTACGAGCAGTACTTC. It encodes CASTEHDSSYEQYF.